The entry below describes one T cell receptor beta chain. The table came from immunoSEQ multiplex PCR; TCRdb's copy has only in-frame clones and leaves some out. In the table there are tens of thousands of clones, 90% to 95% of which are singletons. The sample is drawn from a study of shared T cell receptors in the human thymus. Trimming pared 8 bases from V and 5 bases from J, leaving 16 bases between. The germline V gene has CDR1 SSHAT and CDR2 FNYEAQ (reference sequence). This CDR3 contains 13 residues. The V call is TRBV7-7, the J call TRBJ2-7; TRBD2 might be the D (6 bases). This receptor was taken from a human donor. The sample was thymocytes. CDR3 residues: CASRNGGMDEQYF. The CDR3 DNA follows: TGTGCCAGCCGTAACGGGGGTATGGACGAGCAGTACTTC.